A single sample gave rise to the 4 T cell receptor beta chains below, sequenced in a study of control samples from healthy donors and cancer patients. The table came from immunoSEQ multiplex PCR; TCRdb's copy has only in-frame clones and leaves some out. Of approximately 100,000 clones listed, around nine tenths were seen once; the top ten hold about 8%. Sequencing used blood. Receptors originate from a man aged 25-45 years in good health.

For the CDR3, the DNA is TGTGCCAGCAGTTTATACGTTGCGGGACCATCCTACAATGAGCAGTTCTTC. It translates to CASSLYVAGPSYNEQFF. The chain recombines TRBV28 with TRBJ2-1, with D possibly TRBD2 on 6 matching bases. The CDR3 contains 17 residues. Per the germline V gene, CDR1 is MDHEN and CDR2 is SYDVKM. Trimming stripped 1 base from V and 1 base from J, with 14 bases between.

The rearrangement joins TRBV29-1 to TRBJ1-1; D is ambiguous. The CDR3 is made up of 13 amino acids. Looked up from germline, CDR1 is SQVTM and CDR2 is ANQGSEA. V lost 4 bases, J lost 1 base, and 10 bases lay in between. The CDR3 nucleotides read TGCAGCGTTGTGAGGAGCGGGAACACTGAAGCTTTCTTT. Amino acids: CSVVRSGNTEAFF.

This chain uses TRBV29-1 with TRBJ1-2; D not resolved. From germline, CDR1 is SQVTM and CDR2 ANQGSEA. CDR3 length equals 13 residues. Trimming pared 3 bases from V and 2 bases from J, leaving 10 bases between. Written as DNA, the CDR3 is TGCAGCGTTGATAGTAAGAGAAACTATGGCTACACCTTC. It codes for CSVDSKRNYGYTF.

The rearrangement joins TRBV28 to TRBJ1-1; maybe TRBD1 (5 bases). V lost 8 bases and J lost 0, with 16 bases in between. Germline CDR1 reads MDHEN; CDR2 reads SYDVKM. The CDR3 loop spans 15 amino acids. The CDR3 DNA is TGTGCCAGCGGTCGCGGGGGAGGGATGAACACTGAAGCTTTCTTT. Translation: CASGRGGGMNTEAFF.